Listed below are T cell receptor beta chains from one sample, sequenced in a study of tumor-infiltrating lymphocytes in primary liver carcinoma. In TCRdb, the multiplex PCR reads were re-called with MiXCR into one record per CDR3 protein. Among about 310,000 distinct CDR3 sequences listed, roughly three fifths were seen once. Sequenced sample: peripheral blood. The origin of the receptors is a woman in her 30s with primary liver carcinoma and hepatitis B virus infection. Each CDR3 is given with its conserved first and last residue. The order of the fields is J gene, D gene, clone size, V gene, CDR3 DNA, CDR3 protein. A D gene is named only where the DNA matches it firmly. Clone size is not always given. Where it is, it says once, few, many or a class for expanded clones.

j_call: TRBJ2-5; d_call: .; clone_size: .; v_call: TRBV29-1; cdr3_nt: TGCAGCGCTATGGACTGGAAAGAGACCCAGTACTTC; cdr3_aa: CSAMDWKETQYF
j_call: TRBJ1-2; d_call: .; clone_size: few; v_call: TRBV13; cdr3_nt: TGTGCCAGCAGCGCAAGGGGGTCAGAGGGCTACACCTTC; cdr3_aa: CASSARGSEGYTF
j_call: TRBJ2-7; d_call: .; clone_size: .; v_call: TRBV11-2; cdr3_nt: TGCGCCAGCAGCGCCGAGTTACGTGAGCAGTACTTC; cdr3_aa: CASSAELREQYF
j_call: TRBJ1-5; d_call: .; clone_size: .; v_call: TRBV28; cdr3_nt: TGTGCCAGCACAGTGGGCAATCAGCCCCAGCATTTT; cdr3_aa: CASTVGNQPQHF
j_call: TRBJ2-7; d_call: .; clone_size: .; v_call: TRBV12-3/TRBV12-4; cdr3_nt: TGTACCAGCAGCCATACTAGCTACGGGCAGTACTTC; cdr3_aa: CTSSHTSYGQYF
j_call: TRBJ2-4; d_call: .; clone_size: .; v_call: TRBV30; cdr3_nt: TGTGCCTGCTGGGGGGAAAACATTCAGTACTTC; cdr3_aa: CACWGENIQYF
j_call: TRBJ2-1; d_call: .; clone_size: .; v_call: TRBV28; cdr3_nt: TGTGCCAGCTTTTCCCCAAGGGTAGCCATAAGAGGGAACAATGAGCAGTTCTTC; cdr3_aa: CASFSPRVAIRGNNEQFF
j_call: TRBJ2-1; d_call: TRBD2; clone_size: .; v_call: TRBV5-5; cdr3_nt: TGTGCCAGCAGCTCAGACCCCCTAACTAGCGGGAGCTACAATGAGCAGTTCTTC; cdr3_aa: CASSSDPLTSGSYNEQFF
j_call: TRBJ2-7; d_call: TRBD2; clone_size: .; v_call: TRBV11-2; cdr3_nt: TGTGCCAGCAGCTTATCTGGACTAGCGGGATCCGAGCAGTATTTC; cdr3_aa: CASSLSGLAGSEQYF
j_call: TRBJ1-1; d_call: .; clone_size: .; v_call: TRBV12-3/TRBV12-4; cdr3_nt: TGTACCAGCAGCCCAGCCTGGAACACTGAAGCTTTCTTC; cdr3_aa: CTSSPAWNTEAFF
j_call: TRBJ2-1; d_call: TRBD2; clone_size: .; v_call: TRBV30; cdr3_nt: TGTGCCCTACAAGGACTAGCGGGAGTATACAATGAGCAGTTCTTC; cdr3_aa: CALQGLAGVYNEQFF
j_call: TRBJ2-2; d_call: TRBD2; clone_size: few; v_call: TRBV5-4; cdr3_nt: TGTGCCAGCAGCCTAGGGACTAGCGGCGCTACCGGGGAGCTGTTTTTT; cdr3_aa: CASSLGTSGATGELFF
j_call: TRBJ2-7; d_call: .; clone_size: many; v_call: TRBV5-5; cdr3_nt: TGTGCCAGCAGCTTTACTAGCTTTCCGGACGAGCAGTACTTC; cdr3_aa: CASSFTSFPDEQYF
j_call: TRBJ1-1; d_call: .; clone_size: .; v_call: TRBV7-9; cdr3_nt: TGTGCCAGCAGCCCCAGCAGAGAAGCCTTCTTT; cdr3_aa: CASSPSREAFF
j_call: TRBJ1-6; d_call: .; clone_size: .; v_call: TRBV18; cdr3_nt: TGTGCCAGCTCACCGGACATTACTAATTCACCCCTCCACTTT; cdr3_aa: CASSPDITNSPLHF
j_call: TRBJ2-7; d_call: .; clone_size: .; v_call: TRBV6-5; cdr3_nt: TGTGCCAGCAGACTCGTTGGAGGCGCGGGACACAGCTCCTACGAGCAGTACTTC; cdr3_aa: CASRLVGGAGHSSYEQYF
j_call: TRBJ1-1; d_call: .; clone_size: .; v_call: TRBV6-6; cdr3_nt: TGTGGCAGCAGTTACTCGATCGGTTCTGAAGCTTTCTTT; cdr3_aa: CGSSYSIGSEAFF
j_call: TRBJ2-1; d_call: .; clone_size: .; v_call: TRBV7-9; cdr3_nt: TGTGCCAGCAGCCCGCCAGAGGGACCCCGCTACAATGAACAGTTCTTC; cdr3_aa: CASSPPEGPRYNEQFF
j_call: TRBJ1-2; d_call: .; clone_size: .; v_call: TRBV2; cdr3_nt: TGTGCCAGCAGTGAATATGGGCCGGGTTCGGGCTACACCTTC; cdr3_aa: CASSEYGPGSGYTF
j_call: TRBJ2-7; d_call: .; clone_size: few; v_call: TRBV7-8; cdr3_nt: TGTGCCAGCAGCTACAGGGATATGACTACCTACGAGCAGTACTTC; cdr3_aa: CASSYRDMTTYEQYF
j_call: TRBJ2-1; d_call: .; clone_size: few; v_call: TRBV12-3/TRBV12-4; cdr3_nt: TGTGCCAGCACCCCCCGGACTCCTGAGCAGTTATTC; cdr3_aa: CASTPRTPEQLF
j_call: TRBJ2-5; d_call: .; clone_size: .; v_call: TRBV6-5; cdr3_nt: TGTGCCACGGGATCGACCGGGACTCTTGGAGGAGAGACCCAGTACTTC; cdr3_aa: CATGSTGTLGGETQYF
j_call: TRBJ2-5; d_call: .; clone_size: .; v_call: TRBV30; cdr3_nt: TGTGCCTGGAGTCGCCAAGAGACCCAGTACTTC; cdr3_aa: CAWSRQETQYF
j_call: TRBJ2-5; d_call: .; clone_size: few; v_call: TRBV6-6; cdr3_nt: TGTGCCAGCAGTTACTTGGTCGAGGGGCAAGAGACCCAGTACTTC; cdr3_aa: CASSYLVEGQETQYF
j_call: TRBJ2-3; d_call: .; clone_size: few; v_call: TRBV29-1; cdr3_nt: TGCAGCGTTGAAGTAGGCAGTCTCTCAGATACGCAGTATTTT; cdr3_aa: CSVEVGSLSDTQYF
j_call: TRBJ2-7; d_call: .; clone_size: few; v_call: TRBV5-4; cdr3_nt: TGTGCCAGCAGTTCCCCGACAGATACTACCTACGAGCAGTACTTC; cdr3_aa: CASSSPTDTTYEQYF
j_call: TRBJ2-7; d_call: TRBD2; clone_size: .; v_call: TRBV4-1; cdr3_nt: TGCGCCAGCAGCCAAAGCGGGAGGGCCTCGAGCGAGCAGTACTTC; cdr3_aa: CASSQSGRASSEQYF
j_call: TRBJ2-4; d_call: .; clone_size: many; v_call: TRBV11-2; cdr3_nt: TGTGCCAGCACTCGGACTAACTCCTGGTCGAGCATTCAGTACTTC; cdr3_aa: CASTRTNSWSSIQYF
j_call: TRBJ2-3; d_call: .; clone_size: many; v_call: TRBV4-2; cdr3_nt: TGTGCCAGCAGCCTCCTAAGGACCAGCACAGATACGCAGTATTTT; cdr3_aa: CASSLLRTSTDTQYF